This T cell receptor beta chain was recorded in a study of beta chain features in type 1 diabetes. Broader study findings: Significant though moderate, a shortening of TCRB CDR3s appeared in all four CD4+ subsets of Type 1 diabetes patients. In the patient group, naive, central memory and Treg TCRB repertoires seemed more alike than in the healthy donor group. More deletions and fewer insertions at VDJ junctions were found in patients with type 1 diabetes. Over-representation of high TCR-expressing cells was a possible consequence of cDNA sequencing.

This clone turned up a few times. Its antigen is undetermined. Reverse transcribing all isolated RNA meant expressed TCRB transcripts were sequenced. Sequencing of naive, central memory and regulatory T cell samples gave an average of roughly 3.4 million reads. Profiling relied on immunoSEQ multiplex PCR, and the TCRdb table lists in-frame clones only, not all of them. The sample includes approximately 260,000 clones, around 24% seen only once; the top ten take about 0.012%. Trimming pared 6 bases from V and 7 bases from J, leaving 24 bases between. CDR1 LNHDA and CDR2 SQIVND come from the germline V gene (reference sequence). The CDR3 is 16 residues long.

Material for sequencing was naive CD4+ T cells from blood. The source is a woman aged 25 to 39 with type 1 diabetes. The V and J genes are TRBV19 and TRBJ1-1; D is undetermined. CDR3 amino acids: CASRNRGVERNVEAFF. The CDR3 nucleotides read TGTGCCAGTAGAAACCGGGGAGTGGAAAGGAACGTTGAAGCTTTCTTT.